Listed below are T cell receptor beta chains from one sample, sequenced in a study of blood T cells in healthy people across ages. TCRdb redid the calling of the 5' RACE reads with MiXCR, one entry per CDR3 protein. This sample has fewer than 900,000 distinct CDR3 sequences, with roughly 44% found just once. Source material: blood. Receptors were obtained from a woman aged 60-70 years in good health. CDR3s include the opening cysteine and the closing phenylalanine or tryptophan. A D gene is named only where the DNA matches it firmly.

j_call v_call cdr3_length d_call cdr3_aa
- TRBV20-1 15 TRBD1 CSARPWDRGVYEQYF
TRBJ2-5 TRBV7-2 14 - CASSSRGSYNEQYF
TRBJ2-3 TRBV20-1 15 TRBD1 CSAPPQGAEPDTQYF
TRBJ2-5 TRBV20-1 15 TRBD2 CSAFPASGRIGEQYF
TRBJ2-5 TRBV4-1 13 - CASSPLDPPTQYF
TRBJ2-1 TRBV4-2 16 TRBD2 CASSQSRGSGSHEQFF
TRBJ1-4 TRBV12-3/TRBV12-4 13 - CASTLEGNEKLFF
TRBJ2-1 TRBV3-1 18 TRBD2 CASSSRTSGIRSYNEQFF
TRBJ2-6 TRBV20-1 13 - CSARPGWSNVLTF
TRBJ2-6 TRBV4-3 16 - CASSQDSSSGANVLTF
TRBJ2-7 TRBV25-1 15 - CASSVTRQRVYEQYF
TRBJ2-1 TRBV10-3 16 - CAISLRRGVRSNEQFF
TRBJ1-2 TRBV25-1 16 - CASSELDAVSNYGFTF
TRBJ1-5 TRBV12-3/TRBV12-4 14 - CASRPGQINQPQHF
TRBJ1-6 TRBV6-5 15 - CASSYEPTHNSPLHF
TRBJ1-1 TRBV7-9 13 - CASSLYERTEAFF
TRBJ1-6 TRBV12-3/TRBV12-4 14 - CASSLASYNSPLHF
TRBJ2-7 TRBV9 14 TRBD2 CASSPTSGGAYRYF
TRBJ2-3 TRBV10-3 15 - CAISRGTEPSDTQYF
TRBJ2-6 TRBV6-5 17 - CASSITSGDSGANVLTF
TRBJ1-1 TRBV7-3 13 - CASSLYGNTEAFF
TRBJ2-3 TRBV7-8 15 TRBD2 CASSFLAGNTDTHYF
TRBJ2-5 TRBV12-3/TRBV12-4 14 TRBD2 CASSHSGGKETQYF
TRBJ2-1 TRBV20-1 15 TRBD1 CSAARTGKGSDEQFF
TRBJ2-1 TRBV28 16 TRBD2 CASSFGLAVAYNEQFF
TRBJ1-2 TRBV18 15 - CASSPGHQANYGYTF
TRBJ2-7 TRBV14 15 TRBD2 CASSQAGGPRNEQYF
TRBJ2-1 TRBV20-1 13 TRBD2 CSATSGGHDEQFF
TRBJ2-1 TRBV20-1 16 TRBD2 CSARLAGGYSYNEQFF
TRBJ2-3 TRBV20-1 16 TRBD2 CSARGRAGVKADTQYF